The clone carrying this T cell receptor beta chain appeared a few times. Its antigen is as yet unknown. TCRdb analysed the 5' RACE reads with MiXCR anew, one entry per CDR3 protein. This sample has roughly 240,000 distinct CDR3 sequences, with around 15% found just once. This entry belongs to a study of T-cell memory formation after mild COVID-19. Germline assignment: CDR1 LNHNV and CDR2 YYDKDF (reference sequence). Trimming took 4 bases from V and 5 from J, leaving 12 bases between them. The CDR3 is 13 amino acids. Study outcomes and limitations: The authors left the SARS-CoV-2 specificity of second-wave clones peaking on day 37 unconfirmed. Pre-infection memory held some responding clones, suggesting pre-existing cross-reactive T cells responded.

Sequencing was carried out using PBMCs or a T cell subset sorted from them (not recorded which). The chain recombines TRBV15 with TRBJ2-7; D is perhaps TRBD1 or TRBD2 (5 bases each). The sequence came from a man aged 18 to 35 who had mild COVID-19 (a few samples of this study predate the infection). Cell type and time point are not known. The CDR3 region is CATSTGQSDEQYF. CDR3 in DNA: TGTGCCACCAGCACGGGGCAATCGGACGAGCAGTACTTC.